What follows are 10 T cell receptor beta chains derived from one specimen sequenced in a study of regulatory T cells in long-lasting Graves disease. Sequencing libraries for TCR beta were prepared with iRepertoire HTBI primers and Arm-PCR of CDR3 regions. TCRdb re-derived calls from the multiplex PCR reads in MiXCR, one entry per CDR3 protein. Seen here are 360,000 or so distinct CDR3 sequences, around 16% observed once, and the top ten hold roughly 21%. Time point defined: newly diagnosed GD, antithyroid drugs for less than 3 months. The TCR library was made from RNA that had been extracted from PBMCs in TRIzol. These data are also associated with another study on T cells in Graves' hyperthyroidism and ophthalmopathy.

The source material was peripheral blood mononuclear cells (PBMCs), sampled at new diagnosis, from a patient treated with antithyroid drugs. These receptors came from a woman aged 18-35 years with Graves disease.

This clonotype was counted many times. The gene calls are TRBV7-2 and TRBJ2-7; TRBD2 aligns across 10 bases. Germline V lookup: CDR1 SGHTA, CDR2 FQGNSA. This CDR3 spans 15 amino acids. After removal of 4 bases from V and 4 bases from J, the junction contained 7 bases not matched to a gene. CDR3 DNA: TGTGCCAGCAGCTACGCTAGCGGGAGTAGGTACGAGCAGTACTTC. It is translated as CASSYASGSRYEQYF.

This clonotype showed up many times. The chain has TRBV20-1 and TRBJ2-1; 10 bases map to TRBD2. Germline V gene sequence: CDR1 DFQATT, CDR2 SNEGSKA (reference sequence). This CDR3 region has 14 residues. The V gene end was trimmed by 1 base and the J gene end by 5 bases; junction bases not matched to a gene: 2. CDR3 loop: CSARGAGGDNEQFF. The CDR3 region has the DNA TGCAGTGCTAGAGGAGCGGGAGGGGACAATGAGCAGTTCTTC.

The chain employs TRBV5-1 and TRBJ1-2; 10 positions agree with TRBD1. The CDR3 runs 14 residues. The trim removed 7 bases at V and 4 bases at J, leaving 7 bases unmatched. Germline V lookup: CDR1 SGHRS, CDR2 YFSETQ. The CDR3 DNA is TGCGCCAGCTTTGGGGGGACAGGGGCCTATGGCTACACCTTC. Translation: CASFGGTGAYGYTF.

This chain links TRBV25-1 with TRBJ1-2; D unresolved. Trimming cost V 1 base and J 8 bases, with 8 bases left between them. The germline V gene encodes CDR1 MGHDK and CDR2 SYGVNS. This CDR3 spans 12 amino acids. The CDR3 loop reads CASSESEGGYTF. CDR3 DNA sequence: TGTGCCAGCAGTGAATCAGAGGGAGGCTACACCTTC.

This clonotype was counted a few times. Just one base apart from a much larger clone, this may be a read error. The CDR3 is CASSFLSGNTIYF. The CDR3 DNA sequence: TGTGCCAGCAGTTTCCTCTCTGGAAACACCATATATTTT. V gene TRBV12-3 or TRBV12-4 combines with J gene TRBJ1-3; no firm D call. The V end was cut by 3 bases, the J end by 0 bases, with 3 bases between. The CDR3 loop spans 13 amino acids.

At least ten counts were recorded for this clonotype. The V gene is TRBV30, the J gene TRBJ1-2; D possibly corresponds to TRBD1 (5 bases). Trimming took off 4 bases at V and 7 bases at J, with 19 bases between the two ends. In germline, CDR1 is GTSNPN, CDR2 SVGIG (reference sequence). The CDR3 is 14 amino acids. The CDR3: CAWNTPAGWGGYTF. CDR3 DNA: TGTGCCTGGAACACCCCCGCAGGGTGGGGTGGCTACACCTTC.

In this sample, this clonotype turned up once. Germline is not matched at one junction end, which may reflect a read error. The CDR3 sequence: CSAEDSRGDRGRVGYGYTF. CDR3 DNA sequence: TGCAGCGCTGAAGATTCTCGAGGGGACAGGGGGCGCGTTGGCTATGGCTACACCTTC. V and J are TRBV29-1 and TRBJ1-2; 12 nucleotides agree with TRBD1. Germline loops: CDR1 SQVTM, CDR2 ANQGSEA. The CDR3 spans 19 residues.

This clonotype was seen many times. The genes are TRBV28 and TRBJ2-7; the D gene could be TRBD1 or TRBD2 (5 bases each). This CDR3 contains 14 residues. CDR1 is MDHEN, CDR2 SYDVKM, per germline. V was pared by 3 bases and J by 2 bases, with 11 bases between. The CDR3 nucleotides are TGTGCCAGCAGTTTTATGAGGGGACCCTACGAGCAGTACTTC. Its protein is CASSFMRGPYEQYF.

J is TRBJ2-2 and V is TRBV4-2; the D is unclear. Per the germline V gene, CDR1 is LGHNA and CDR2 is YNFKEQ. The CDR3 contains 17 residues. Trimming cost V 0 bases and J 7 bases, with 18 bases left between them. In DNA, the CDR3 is TGTGCCAGCAGCCAAGATACCTACACGGCCCCCGGCGGGGAGCTGTTTTTT. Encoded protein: CASSQDTYTAPGGELFF.

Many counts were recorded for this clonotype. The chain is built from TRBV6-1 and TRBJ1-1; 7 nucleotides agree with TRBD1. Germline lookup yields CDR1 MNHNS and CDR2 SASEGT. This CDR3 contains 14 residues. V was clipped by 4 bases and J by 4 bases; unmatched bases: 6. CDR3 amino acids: CASSGQGGRTEAFF. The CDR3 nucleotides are TGTGCCAGCAGTGGACAGGGAGGTCGCACTGAAGCTTTCTTT.